The clone carrying this T cell receptor beta chain was recorded once. Only in-frame clones appear in the TCRdb table, and some are missing; sequencing was by immunoSEQ multiplex PCR. This table has 87,000 or so clones, 90% appearing once. Seattle researchers signed up patients amid active infection and tracked them longitudinally. These data come from a study of blood T cell repertoires in COVID-19. About the study: PBMCs, B-cell-depleted T cells, or T cells provided the cDNA or gDNA that made up the material.

Germline assignment: CDR1 LGHDT and CDR2 YNNKEL (reference sequence). After removal of 3 bases from V and 1 base from J, the junction contained 12 bases not matched to a gene. The CDR3 spans 18 residues. The sequenced material came from peripheral blood. This chain uses TRBV3-1 (or the pseudogene TRBV3-2) with TRBJ2-1; 7 bases are shared with TRBD1. The TCR was taken from a man younger than 35 with COVID-19, enrolled during active disease. The chain's CDR3 is CASSQGGRGSQSYNEQFF. Here the CDR3 DNA reads TGTGCCAGCAGCCAGGGTGGCAGGGGGTCACAATCCTACAATGAGCAGTTCTTC.